This paragraph covers one T cell receptor (beta chain) sequence. The data are from a study of cytomegalovirus exposure and HLA in healthy donors. V trimming: 6 bases; J trimming: 7 bases; junction bases outside the gene matches: 5. The CDR3 loop spans 12 amino acids. Per the germline V gene, CDR1 is MRHNA and CDR2 is SNTAGT. Healthy individuals who donated bone marrow served as the donors. PCR primers comprised 60 Vbeta and 13 Jbeta primers. Produced via immunoSEQ multiplex PCR; TCRdb's table is partial and in-frame only. Of 95,000 to 150,000 clones listed, over 65% are singletons. The sequence derives from a man aged 35 to 55 in good health and CMV-seropositive. The J gene is TRBJ1-2, the V gene TRBV6-4, with 7 bases aligning to TRBD1. Sequencing used PBMCs. The CDR3 DNA sequence: TGTGCCAGCAGGGGACAGAATTCTGGCTACACCTTC. This codes for CASRGQNSGYTF.